These 28 T cell receptor beta chains were sequenced from one sample in a study of T cell changes during pregnancy in multiple sclerosis. Sequencing was performed with immunoSEQ multiplex PCR; in TCRdb, only in-frame clones are kept and a portion is missing. In the table there are approximately 63,000 clones, 85% to 95% of which are singletons. The sequencing used peripheral blood, collected in the third trimester of pregnancy. Every receptor here comes from a female donor in good health, enrolled as a control in a pregnancy study.

CDR3 protein: CATSPRDSSYEQYF. In DNA form, the CDR3 reads TGTGCCACCAGCCCCCGCGATAGCTCCTACGAGCAGTACTTC. The V call is TRBV15, the J call TRBJ2-7; the D is unclear. CDR3 length: 14 residues. Trimming pared 5 bases from V and 0 bases from J, leaving 11 bases between. Looked up from germline, CDR1 is LNHNV and CDR2 is YYDKDF (reference sequence). The whole variable domain, filled in from reference TRBV15 and TRBJ2-7, reads DAMVIQNPRYQVTQFGKPVTLSCSQTLNHNVMYWYQQKSSQAPKLLFHYYDKDFNNEADTPDNFQSRRPNTSFCFLDIRSPGLGDTAMYLCATSPRDSSYEQYFGPGTRLTVT.

This chain uses TRBV14 with TRBJ2-5; 9 bases map to TRBD1. The germline V gene encodes CDR1 SGHDN and CDR2 FVKESK. The V segment lost 1 base and the J segment 0 bases; nucleotides outside the gene matches: 6. The CDR3 length is 17 residues. CDR3: CASSQGGTGIHQETQYF. CDR3 in DNA: TGTGCCAGCAGCCAAGGTGGGACAGGGATCCACCAAGAGACCCAGTACTTC.

The chain has TRBV6-1 and TRBJ2-6; D not certain. The CDR3 is 13 residues long. V was pared by 2 bases and J by 4 bases, with 3 bases between. Germline-derived CDR1 and CDR2 are MNHNS and SASEGT. DNA of the CDR3: TGTGCCAGCAGTGAATTAGGGGCCAACGTCCTGACTTTC. Translating it yields CASSELGANVLTF.

In DNA, the CDR3 is TGTGCCAGCAGTCCCCCTCGAGGGAGCTCCTACAATGAGCAGTTCTTC. Its translation: CASSPPRGSSYNEQFF. The chain combines TRBV28 with TRBJ2-1; perhaps TRBD2 as D (5 bases). In germline, CDR1 is MDHEN, CDR2 SYDVKM. Trimming removed 5 bases at V and 0 bases at J, with 14 bases between. The CDR3 consists of 16 residues.

This sequence joins TRBV6-5 and TRBJ2-2, with 8 bases aligning to TRBD1. Trimming at V came to 0 bases and at J to 5 bases, leaving 5 bases not matched to a gene. This CDR3 spans 16 amino acids. CDR1 and CDR2 (germline): MNHEY, SVGAGI. Here the CDR3 DNA reads TGTGCCAGCAGTTACTCTAGGACAGGGATTACCGGGGAGCTGTTTTTT. Translating gives CASSYSRTGITGELFF.

This clone was detected once. The chain joins TRBV28 to TRBJ1-4; D is uncertain. The CDR3 extends over 15 amino acids. V was trimmed by 4 bases and J by 0 bases, leaving 9 bases between them. Germline V lookup: CDR1 MDHEN, CDR2 SYDVKM. In DNA form, the CDR3 reads TGTGCCAGCAGTTCCGGGGTTGCAACTAATGAAAAACTGTTTTTT. Translation gives CASSSGVATNEKLFF.

The rearrangement uses TRBV4-3 and TRBJ2-2; 9 bases map to TRBD1. The CDR3 covers 17 residues. Unmatched junction bases numbered 10, after V lost 4 bases and J lost 4 bases. Germline CDR1 reads LGHNA; CDR2 reads YSLEER. The CDR3 region is CASSRGLRDRVTGELFF. In DNA, the CDR3 is TGCGCCAGCAGCCGGGGACTCCGGGACAGGGTCACCGGGGAGCTGTTTTTT.

The V and J genes are TRBV9 and TRBJ2-3, with a weak D call TRBD2 (7 bases). V was cut by 7 bases and J by 4 bases, with 19 bases left in between. Germline CDR1 and CDR2: SGDLS and YYNGEE. The CDR3 runs to 15 residues. The CDR3: CASAEGGGRPDTQYF. The CDR3 DNA is TGTGCCAGCGCTGAGGGAGGGGGTAGACCAGATACGCAGTATTTT. The complete variable domain, with remaining parts taken from reference TRBV9 and TRBJ2-3, reads DSGVTQTPKHLITATGQRVTLRCSPRSGDLSVYWYQQSLDQGLQFLIQYYNGEERAKGNILERFSAQQFPDLHSELNLSSLELGDSALYFCASAEGGGRPDTQYFGPGTRLTVL.

Here the CDR3 reads CASSLVRGSYEQYF. CDR3 nucleotide sequence: TGTGCCAGCAGCTTGGTTCGCGGCTCCTACGAGCAGTACTTC. The rearrangement joins TRBV5-6 to TRBJ2-5; D gene ambiguous. The end of the DNA aligns better with TRBJ2-7, so the J call may be wrong. This CDR3 is 14 amino acids long. The germline V gene has CDR1 SGHDT and CDR2 YYEEEE.

This clone was seen a handful of times. This rearrangement joins TRBV10-3 to TRBJ2-5, with 9 bases lining up with TRBD1. Unmatched junction bases numbered 5, after V lost 2 bases and J lost 4 bases. Germline CDR1 reads ENHRY; CDR2 reads SYGVKD. The CDR3 has 15 residues. The CDR3 loop is CAISETDRGTETQYF. Here the CDR3 DNA reads TGTGCCATCAGTGAGACCGACAGGGGGACAGAGACCCAGTACTTC.

The chain combines TRBV6-5 with TRBJ1-4, with 10 bases that match TRBD1. V shed 2 bases and J 8 bases; nucleotides not matched to a gene: 8. This CDR3 comprises 16 residues. CDR1 and CDR2 (germline): MNHEY, SVGAGI. CDR3 amino acids: CASSYGSGTGVEKLFF. CDR3 nucleotides: TGTGCCAGCAGTTACGGCTCCGGGACAGGGGTCGAAAAACTGTTTTTT.

The chain has TRBV27 and TRBJ1-4; 7 bases map to TRBD1. The length of the CDR3 is 17 residues. Trimming removed 1 base from V and 8 bases from J; junction bases left unmatched: 13. Germline CDR1 and CDR2: MNHEY and SMNVEV (reference sequence). The CDR3, as DNA: TGTGCCAGCAGTTTATGGGGAGGACAGGCACCTAGCGAAAAACTGTTTTTT. This codes for CASSLWGGQAPSEKLFF.

The CDR3 coding sequence is TGTGCCAGCAGCCATGGCGGTCGGCGGGGGGGCGCAACAGATACGCAGTATTTT. It is translated as CASSHGGRRGGATDTQYF. This chain links TRBV5-4 with TRBJ2-3; 9 nucleotides agree with TRBD2. Germline-derived CDR1 and CDR2 are SGHNT and YYREEE (reference sequence). Trimming removed 4 bases from V and 3 bases from J; junction bases left unmatched: 15. This CDR3 has 18 residues.

This chain joins TRBV18 and TRBJ2-6; weak D call: TRBD2 (5 bases). The CDR3 is 17 amino acids. The germline gives CDR1 KGHSH, CDR2 LQKENI. With 4 bases removed from V and 2 bases from J, the gap between germline ends came to 15 bases. In nucleotides, the CDR3 is TGTGCCAGCTCACTCCGGACTGGAAACACTGGGGCCAACGTCCTGACTTTC. Encoded protein: CASSLRTGNTGANVLTF.

The chain has TRBV30 and TRBJ1-6; D possibly corresponds to TRBD1 (6 bases). CDR1 and CDR2 from the germline V gene are GTSNPN and SVGIG (reference sequence). Trimming shortened V by 4 bases and J by 9 bases, and 16 bases separated the two germline ends. The CDR3 has 14 residues. The CDR3 protein is CAWTFQQGVSPLHF. CDR3 DNA sequence: TGTGCCTGGACGTTCCAACAGGGTGTTTCACCCCTCCACTTT. The full variable domain, with the rest looked up from reference TRBV30 and TRBJ1-6, is SQTIHQWPATLVQPVGSPLSLECTVEGTSNPNLYWYRQAAGRGLQLLFYSVGIGQISSEVPQNLSASRPQDRQFILSSKKLLLSDSGFYLCAWTFQQGVSPLHFGNGTRLTVT.

This clone was found a few times. The rearrangement joins TRBV6-5 to TRBJ1-1, with D hard to call. The germline gives CDR1 MNHEY, CDR2 SVGAGI. V was trimmed by 2 bases and J by 1 base, leaving 8 bases between them. The CDR3 totals 14 residues. The DNA of the CDR3 is TGTGCCAGCAGTTACGGCGAGGAGAACACTGAAGCTTTCTTT. Translation gives CASSYGEENTEAFF.

The chain links TRBV7-9 to TRBJ2-6, with TRBD2 as a possible D gene (5 bases). In germline, CDR1 is SEHNR, CDR2 FQNEAQ (reference sequence). V lost 5 bases and J lost 4, with 18 bases in between. The CDR3 runs to 17 residues. CDR3 in amino acids: CASSARGQLAGANVLTF. For the CDR3, the DNA is TGTGCCAGCAGCGCCCGAGGGCAGCTCGCAGGGGCCAACGTCCTGACTTTC.

The chain joins TRBV7-9 to TRBJ1-3, with TRBD1 identical over 10 bases. J gave up 8 bases and V 6 bases, and 19 bases lay outside the gene matches. This CDR3 is 18 amino acids long. Germline V gene data show CDR1 as SEHNR and CDR2 as FQNEAQ (reference sequence). The CDR3 here is CASSLPSGTGEFADTIYF. CDR3 DNA: TGTGCCAGCAGTTTACCATCCGGGACAGGGGAGTTCGCGGACACCATATATTTT.

The genes are TRBV5-1 and TRBJ2-3, with D hard to call. V dropped 7 bases and J dropped 0 bases, with 12 bases sitting between them. This CDR3 region has 14 residues. CDR1 is SGHRS and CDR2 is YFSETQ in the germline V gene. The CDR3 nucleotides are TGCGCCAGCGAGGTCGGAGCTAGCACAGATACGCAGTATTTT. Translated: CASEVGASTDTQYF.

V and J are TRBV6-1 and TRBJ1-5; maybe TRBD1 (5 bases). In germline, CDR1 is MNHNS, CDR2 SASEGT. This CDR3 is 14 amino acids long. Trimming stripped 7 bases from V and 4 bases from J, with 14 bases between. This chain's CDR3 is CASTWLRGNQPQHF. Written as DNA, the CDR3 is TGTGCCAGCACTTGGCTACGGGGGAATCAGCCCCAGCATTTT.

This rearrangement joins TRBV25-1 to TRBJ2-7, with D possibly matching TRBD1 (5 bases). The germline V gene has CDR1 MGHDK and CDR2 SYGVNS. V shed 5 bases and J shed 3 bases, with 5 bases lying between them. This CDR3 contains 11 residues. This CDR3 is CASSQGYEQYF. DNA of the CDR3: TGTGCCAGCAGTCAGGGCTACGAGCAGTACTTC.

This rearrangement joins TRBV18 to TRBJ1-5; D is ambiguous. Germline V gene sequence: CDR1 KGHSH, CDR2 LQKENI. This CDR3 spans 16 amino acids. The germline V and J ends were trimmed by 6 bases and 0 bases, with 15 bases remaining between them. In DNA form, the CDR3 reads TGTGCCAGCTCCCCCCCGCCAGGATCTAGCAATCAGCCCCAGCATTTT. This translates into CASSPPPGSSNQPQHF.

The chain carries TRBV30 and TRBJ2-1; D is unclear. The germline V gene encodes CDR1 GTSNPN and CDR2 SVGIG (reference sequence). The CDR3 runs to 12 residues. Trimming cost V 3 bases and J 6 bases, with 9 bases left between them. This CDR3 reads CAWSVRANEQFF. The CDR3, as DNA: TGTGCCTGGAGCGTCCGAGCCAATGAGCAGTTCTTC.

The V gene is TRBV11-2, the J gene TRBJ2-7, with a possible D match to TRBD2 (6 bases). The CDR3 consists of 14 residues. The germline V and J ends were trimmed by 6 bases and 4 bases, with 16 bases remaining between them. Germline CDR1 is SGHAT and CDR2 is FQNNGV. Here the CDR3 DNA reads TGTGCCAGCAGTGGCGGGACTCCTATTTACGAGCAGTACTTC. Translating it yields CASSGGTPIYEQYF.

The J gene is TRBJ2-5, the V gene TRBV11-2; D ambiguous. Germline values: CDR1 SGHAT, CDR2 FQNNGV. The CDR3 spans 13 residues. V was trimmed by 0 bases and J by 7 bases, leaving 9 bases between them. The CDR3 spells CASSLDPTVTQYF. CDR3 nucleotide sequence: TGTGCCAGCAGCTTAGACCCGACTGTGACCCAGTACTTC.

V gene TRBV19 combines with J gene TRBJ1-5; D uncertain. Germline V gene data show CDR1 as LNHDA and CDR2 as SQIVND (reference sequence). The V end lost 5 bases, the J end lost 4 bases, and 15 bases lay between the germline ends. The CDR3 totals 15 residues. CDR3 DNA: TGTGCCAGTAGTGAATGGGCAGTGGCGAATCAGCCCCAGCATTTT. Amino acid sequence: CASSEWAVANQPQHF.

The chain couples TRBV19 to TRBJ2-1; TRBD2 matches at 12 bases. The V gene end was trimmed by 1 base and the J gene end by 8 bases; junction bases not matched to a gene: 3. CDR1 and CDR2 (germline): LNHDA, SQIVND (reference sequence). This CDR3 has 15 residues. The CDR3 is CASSIGTSGIYEQFF. DNA of the CDR3: TGTGCCAGTAGTATAGGGACTAGCGGGATTTATGAGCAGTTCTTC. Full variable domain (rest looked up from reference TRBV19 and TRBJ2-1): DGGITQSPKYLFRKEGQNVTLSCEQNLNHDAMYWYRQDPGQGLRLIYYSQIVNDFQKGDIAEGYSVSREKKESFPLTVTSAQKNPTAFYLCASSIGTSGIYEQFFGPGTRLTVL.

The chain has TRBV6-5 and TRBJ1-2; TRBD1 aligns across 8 bases. V trimming: 2 bases; J trimming: 3 bases; junction bases outside the gene matches: 5. CDR1 is MNHEY and CDR2 is SVGAGI in the germline V gene. CDR3 length equals 15 residues. The CDR3 DNA is TGTGCCAGCAGTTACGCGACAGGGGTCCACTATGGCTACACCTTC. Amino acid sequence: CASSYATGVHYGYTF.